This note documents a single T cell receptor (beta chain) sequence. Its specific antigen is unknown. Base qualities are not at hand, and no much larger clone is one base apart. The data originate from a study of cytomegalovirus exposure and HLA in healthy donors (dated by TCRdb to about 2017). Broadly, across the study: An earlier analysis of approximately 640 of the donors reported 250 to 350 Gb of sequence data and 117 million unique TCR beta sequences from some 180 million T cells. Approximately 300 gigabases of sequencing data and about 92 million unique TCR sequences made up an early release that covered approximately 650 HLA-typed donors. Of the roughly 400 genotyped donors, approximately 80% fell in the genetic ancestry cluster associated with self-reported Caucasian donors. The study was designed to test whether signatures of past pathogen exposure could be identified by cataloging public T cell receptors. Using immunosequencing, the study profiled T cell repertoires from about 620 subjects and related those repertoires to cytomegalovirus serostatus. Along with the roughly 700-subject first cohort, a separate validation cohort of over a hundred different subjects was used. The study combined high-throughput TCR immunosequencing, statistical association of individual TCRs with disease status, and machine learning to predict cytomegalovirus infection status. In a later analysis, previously published TCR beta repertoires from fewer than 750 donors were re-analyzed and high-resolution HLA genotyping was added so that TCR occurrence patterns could be studied. In the later analysis, no new phenotypic data were used to find candidate immune exposures; instead, reliance was placed on TCR beta sequences and their occurrence across donors. An earlier analysis of a few hundred of the donors applied high-throughput TCR beta sequencing to assess whether each TCR beta V gene segment acted as functional or pseudogenic. Alongside the repertoire data, information on donor age, sex, ethnicity and CMV serostatus was compiled. A later genetic analysis used genome-wide SNP genotypes for about 60% of the roughly 700 donors, treating that subset as a discovery cohort. All discovery cohort repertoires had been generated on a single sequencing platform. HLA typing covered class I and class II loci at four-digit resolution. Typing coverage differed by locus: A, B, C, DRB1 and DQB1 were typed in roughly 629-640 donors, DQA1 in 522, DPA1 in 606, and DPB1 in roughly 450. Roughly five DR-DQ haplotypes were handled as single units for association and clustering because linkage in the cohort was strong. On average, roughly 250,000 unique TCR beta nucleotide sequences were sequenced per donor among some 430 genotyped donors of the cohort, with 15% to 20% of those sequences being non-productive. The full study reports these points: In a later analysis, the rate of TCR association differed among HLA loci, with DRB1 alleles having the most associated TCRs and HLA-C alleles having the fewest. The earlier analysis of 587 of the donors excluded roughly 16 rarely observed V segments, including chromosome 9 orphons, because counts were too low. A later genetic analysis associated a missense DCLRE1C variant with V-gene and J-gene trimming of TCR beta chains, and an independent cohort replicated the association. When HLA alleles, especially DR and DQ, strongly co-occurred, attributing TCR associations to individual alleles was difficult. In a later analysis, several top co-occurrence clusters were reported to appear linked to parvovirus B19, influenza, CMV and Epstein-Barr virus. Broadly in line with IMGT annotations, most TCR beta V segments showed up in productive rearrangements about 87% or about 30% of the time in an earlier analysis of under 700 of the donors. In vitro tests confirmed that a few of the cytomegalovirus-associated TCR beta chains recognize cytomegalovirus antigens. Sequencing depth was assumed to be roughly uniform across donors in the presence/absence analyses, though that assumption may not hold. Across donors, most TCR sequences were observed very rarely, whereas some public TCRs were present in many individuals. Only TCR beta chains were sequenced in this cohort, and the absence of alpha or paired-chain data limited detectable features. The only immune exposure information available for the cohort was CMV serostatus. In a later genetic analysis, fewer N-insertions in productive TCRs were reported among donors in an Asian-associated ancestry cluster than the 666-donor mean. The authors suggested that the approach could potentially be extended to other disease states and immunological phenotypes. Some IMGT-functional V segments, including TRBV6-2 and TRBV6-3, could not be told apart with the 87-base-pair reads, so those segments were excluded. Linkage disequilibrium might explain the correlated functional status among segregating V segments, but an unknown experimental factor could not be ruled out. A further reported finding was that TCR beta sequences accurately predicted the HLA-A and HLA-B alleles for most subjects in the first cohort. HLA typing was unavailable for some donors at each locus, so association tests used only the typed subset. Most CMV-associated TCR beta chains appeared to be HLA-restricted in a later analysis, and the HLA associations seemed to be driven largely by CMV exposure. Specific HLA alleles were associated with roughly 16,000 TCR beta sequences at a false discovery rate of 0.05 in a later analysis. Cytomegalovirus status was reported to be diagnosed by the classifier with high specificity and sensitivity in both the original and validation cohorts. The study gave a list of under 200 TCR beta chains associated with cytomegalovirus. In a later analysis, HLA-associated TCR beta chains were found to be more clonally expanded and to have lower generation probabilities than equally common non-associated chains. A cluster of highly shared sequence variants was judged likely to represent a technical artifact of the sequencing pipeline.

The cohort consisted of 600 to 750 healthy bone marrow donors. At the time of sampling, every cohort member was nominally healthy, though immune exposures that went unrecorded were likely present. The donor was CMV seropositive and belonged to the group of 250 to 300 seropositive cohort members. Every donor gave a peripheral blood sample, and the peripheral blood mononuclear cells from that sample were used for TCR beta sequencing. Genomic DNA extraction from the blood cell samples was performed with the Qiagen DNeasy Blood Extraction Kit. The CDR3 covers 13 residues, taking in both the cysteine and the phenylalanine. Only the CDR3 portion is preserved as DNA: 39 bases, with reading frame beginning at the first base. Sequences GTSNPN (CDR1) and SVGIG (CDR2) are obtained from the germline V gene (reference sequence). Compared with germline, V lacks 3 bases and J lacks 3 bases; bases without a gene match: 5.

The library was made by the immunoSEQ multiplex PCR assay. For the multiplex PCR, a mixture combining 60 forward primers for TCR Vbeta segments and 13 reverse primers for TCR Jbeta segments was used. The CDR3 region of rearranged TCR beta genes was amplified from genomic DNA with a multiplex PCR assay. On the Illumina HiSeq System, the amplified TCR beta libraries were sequenced as 87-base-pair reads. In the paper's pipeline: A later analysis counted about 80 million unique TCR beta chains across the 500 to 850 repertoires, and 10 million to 11 million of these chains were shared by at least two donors. Raw reads were error-corrected and collapsed into unique sequences with a nearest-neighbor algorithm that merged closely related sequences to remove PCR and sequencing errors. Alignment of CDR3 sequences to IMGT reference sequences was used to assign V, D and J gene segments. For a sequence to be retained, a match of at least six nucleotides was required to both a V gene segment and a J gene segment. Rearrangements were classified as productive when the CDR3 lacked stop codons and remained in frame with V and J, and all other rearrangements were classified as non-productive. Following IMGT convention, CDR3 was defined as the stretch from the second conserved V-encoded cysteine up to the conserved J-encoded phenylalanine. The earlier analysis of about 620 of the donors excluded sequences that lacked an unambiguous match to a single V gene segment. In an earlier analysis of a few hundred of the donors, a V segment was called functional when productive rearrangements were above 56.7%, and segregating when the standard deviation between donors exceeded 5%. A statistical classification framework was developed to diagnose cytomegalovirus status using the catalog of TCR beta chain sequences. In a later analysis, V and J genes were assigned by comparing TCR nucleotide sequences against IMGT/GENE-DB human TR gene sequences. The TCRdist pipeline was used in a later analysis to assign CDR3 sequences and most-parsimonious VDJ recombination scenarios. In a later analysis, every TCR beta chain was defined by the combination of its CDR3 amino acid sequence and its V-gene family, and reads without a unique V-gene family were dropped. As a way to deal with suspected cross-contamination and a sequencing artifact, a later analysis dropped 500 to 700 nucleotide sequences that were highly shared and had low generation probability. A later analysis calculated a clonal expansion index for each public chain from normalized within-repertoire ranks of inferred template counts. In a later analysis, generation probabilities were computed with a VDJ recombination model fitted to out-of-frame rearrangements, and the resulting probabilities were checked against IGoR. In a later analysis, TCR-TCR, TCR-HLA and TCR-CMV co-occurrence was scored with hypergeometric tests, and a repertoire-size bias correction was applied to TCR pairs. False discovery rates were estimated in a later analysis by permuting HLA or CMV assignments 20 times. A later analysis grouped co-occurring TCRs with DBSCAN, adding TCRdist sequence similarity when clustering within HLA-allele-positive subsets. Co-occurrence clustering excluded repertoires with fewer than 30,000 or more than 120,000 public chains, plus five with anomalous nucleotide sharing. TCRdb provides this immuneACCESS table in a form limited to in-frame rearrangements. Some clones are lacking; in checked studies, under half of them reflect an unresolved V gene, and why the rest are absent is not known. That table is the source of V, J and clone size, and D and trimming were worked out from the DNA. This sample holds 150,000 or so clones; approximately 71% were observed only once. The ten largest clones add up to 11% of the sample.

The sequence joins TRBV30 to TRBJ2-7; the junction holds 7 bases that match TRBD2. Specimen: PBMCs. This receptor was taken from a man between 18 and 29 years old in good health and CMV-seropositive. The nucleotide sequence reads as follows: TGTGCCTGGAGCAGCGGGACTAACTACGAGCAGTACTTC. It is translated as CAWSSGTNYEQYF. Here the CDR3 is joined to the reference TRBV30 and TRBJ2-7 genes, and the full variable domain is: SQTIHQWPATLVQPVGSPLSLECTVEGTSNPNLYWYRQAAGRGLQLLFYSVGIGQISSEVPQNLSASRPQDRQFILSSKKLLLSDSGFYLCAWSSGTNYEQYFGPGTRLTVT.